This T cell receptor (beta chain) emerged from a study of T-cell reconstitution after alpha-beta-depleted transplantation in children. The TCRbeta library incorporated unique molecular identifiers. TCRdb used MiXCR to reprocess the PCR reads, holding one entry per CDR3 protein. This sample carries some 590,000 distinct CDR3 sequences, about 10% of them seen once, and the ten largest clones take around 4%. Germline V gene sequence: CDR1 GTSNPN, CDR2 SVGIG (reference sequence). V lost 2 bases to trimming and J lost 4 bases, with 21 bases between them. The CDR3 runs to 17 residues. This TCR was recovered from a human donor who donated a stem cell graft to a child with acute myeloid leukemia. The starting material was PBMCs from the stem cell graft donor, obtained from the stem cell graft. The chain employs TRBV30 and TRBJ1-5; maybe TRBD1 (6 bases). The CDR3 reads CAWSPSVGGGWNQPQHF. The CDR3 DNA sequence: TGTGCCTGGAGTCCTTCGGTGGGGGGCGGATGGAATCAGCCCCAGCATTTT.